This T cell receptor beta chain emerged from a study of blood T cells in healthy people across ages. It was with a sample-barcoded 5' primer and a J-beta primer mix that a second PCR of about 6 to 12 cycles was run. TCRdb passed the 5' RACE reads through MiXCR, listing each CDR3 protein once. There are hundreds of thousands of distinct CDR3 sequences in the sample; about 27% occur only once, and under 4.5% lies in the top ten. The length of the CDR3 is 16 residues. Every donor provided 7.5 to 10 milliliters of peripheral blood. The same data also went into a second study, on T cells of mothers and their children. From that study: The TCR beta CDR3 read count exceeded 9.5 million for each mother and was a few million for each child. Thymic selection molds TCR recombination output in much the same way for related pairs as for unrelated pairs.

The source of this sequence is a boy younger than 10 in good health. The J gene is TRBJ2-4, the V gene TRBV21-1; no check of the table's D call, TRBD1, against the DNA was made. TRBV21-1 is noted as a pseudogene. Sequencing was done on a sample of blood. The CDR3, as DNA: TGTGCCAGCAGCAAAGCCGGGGGCACGGCCAAAAACATTCAGTACTTC. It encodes CASSKAGGTAKNIQYF.